One sample yielded the 25 T cell receptor beta chains listed below, sequenced in a study of T cells after yellow fever vaccination. TCRdb analysed the 5' RACE reads with MiXCR anew, one entry per CDR3 protein. The data contain a few hundred thousand distinct CDR3 sequences, about 5% of them seen just once; the ten biggest clones take up about 3.5%. Sequenced material: CD4+ T cells sorted from PBMCs, taken on the day of the yellow fever booster vaccination. These receptors were collected from a man aged 18-30 years who received the YFV17D yellow fever vaccine.

Only a few counts were recorded for this clonotype. The DNA of the CDR3 is TGTGCCAGCAGTGGATCCGGGACAGGGACCTACGAGCAGTACTTC. It is translated as CASSGSGTGTYEQYF. V usage is TRBV6-1 and J usage is TRBJ2-7, with TRBD1 matching 9 bases. The V gene's germline CDR1 is MNHNS and CDR2 SASEGT. J was trimmed by 2 bases and V by 4 bases; bases with no gene match: 6. This CDR3 region has 15 residues.

V gene TRBV10-3 combines with J gene TRBJ1-6, with D perhaps TRBD1 (6 bases). The CDR3 loop spans 15 amino acids. V was pared by 3 bases and J by 18 bases, with 24 bases between. Germline lookup yields CDR1 ENHRY and CDR2 SYGVKD. CDR3 sequence: CAISDIGGFPLRRHF. The CDR3 bases are TGTGCCATCAGTGATATAGGGGGTTTTCCCCTCCGTCGCCACTTT.

In its sample, this clonotype was seen many times. The chain has TRBV5-1 and TRBJ2-2, with no clear D. V lost 4 bases to trimming and J lost 4 bases, with 11 bases between them. This CDR3 contains 14 residues. Germline-derived CDR1 and CDR2 are SGHRS and YFSETQ. The CDR3 region is CASSPPLSTGELFF. CDR3 coding DNA: TGCGCCAGCAGCCCCCCCCTTAGCACCGGGGAGCTGTTTTTT.

This clonotype was counted ten times or more. The chain carries TRBV29-1 and TRBJ2-1; D not certain. CDR3 length: 13 amino acids. Germline CDR1 is SQVTM and CDR2 is ANQGSEA. V was cut by 7 bases and J by 2 bases, with 12 bases left in between. The CDR3 DNA follows: TGCAGCGCCCTCTCGGGCCCCTACAATGAGCAGTTCTTC. The encoded protein is CSALSGPYNEQFF.

This clonotype was seen only a few times. For the CDR3, the DNA is TGCGCCAGCAGTGAGTCCCCAGGATACGAGCAGTACTTC. This gives the protein CASSESPGYEQYF. The chain carries TRBV10-1 and TRBJ2-7; no clear D gene. The germline gives CDR1 WNHNN, CDR2 SYGVQD (reference sequence). The CDR3 sequence is 13 residues long. Between the trimmed V and J ends, which lost 0 bases and 4 bases, there was a span of 7 bases.

This clonotype has ten or more counts. The V call is TRBV5-4, the J call TRBJ2-3; D remains unclear. The CDR3 covers 14 residues. Trimming cost V 4 bases and J 1 base, with 10 bases left between them. Germline V gives CDR1 SGHNT, CDR2 YYREEE (reference sequence). CDR3 coding DNA: TGTGCCAGCAGCCCCGAGGCGGGCACAGATACGCAGTATTTT. Protein sequence: CASSPEAGTDTQYF.

This sequence joins TRBV7-8 and TRBJ2-3; D unclear. In germline, CDR1 is SGHVS, CDR2 FQNEAQ. The CDR3 runs 16 residues. V was trimmed by 5 bases and J by 2 bases, leaving 17 bases between them. Here the CDR3 reads CASSQVRVRDTDTQYF. The CDR3 coding sequence is TGTGCCAGCAGCCAGGTACGGGTCCGCGACACAGATACGCAGTATTTT. Supplemented by reference TRBV7-8 and TRBJ2-3, the full variable domain reads GAGVSQSPRYKVAKRGQDVALRCDPISGHVSLFWYQQALGQGPEFLTYFQNEAQLDKSGLPSDRFFAERPEGSVSTLKIQRTQQEDSAVYLCASSQVRVRDTDTQYFGPGTRLTVL.

This clonotype was seen more than once but under ten times. The gene calls are TRBV5-1 and TRBJ2-5, with 11 bases fitting TRBD2. CDR1 is SGHRS and CDR2 is YFSETQ in the germline V gene. The CDR3 loop spans 15 amino acids. V trimming: 1 base; J trimming: 5 bases; junction bases outside the gene matches: 4. CDR3 DNA sequence: TGCGCCAGCAGCTTGATGACTAGCGGGGAGGAGACCCAGTACTTC. It codes for CASSLMTSGEETQYF.

This clonotype was seen at least ten times. The chain is built from TRBV4-2 and TRBJ2-2; TRBD2 might be the D (6 bases). From germline, CDR1 is LGHNA and CDR2 YNFKEQ. Trimming took off 1 base at V and 8 bases at J, with 20 bases between the two ends. This CDR3 comprises 17 residues. The CDR3 reads CASSQVPALAPVGELFF. In nucleotides, the CDR3 is TGTGCCAGCAGCCAAGTGCCGGCGCTAGCGCCTGTGGGGGAGCTGTTTTTT.

The chain joins TRBV20-1 to TRBJ1-6; TRBD1 is a possible D gene (5 bases). Per the germline V gene, CDR1 is DFQATT and CDR2 is SNEGSKA (reference sequence). The V and J ends lost 1 base and 2 bases respectively, with 12 bases between them. The CDR3 has 16 amino acids. CDR3 bases: TGCAGTGCTAGAGTGATTACAGGAACCTATAATTCACCCCTCCACTTT. Its protein is CSARVITGTYNSPLHF.

Turning to this clonotype: The CDR3 end shows no conserved phenylalanine or tryptophan, and so a read error is likely. The rearrangement joins TRBV12-3 or TRBV12-4 to TRBJ2-6; D is unclear. The CDR3 contains 13 residues. The CDR3 nucleotides read TGTGCTACTCAGTTGTCTGGGGCCAACGTCCTGACTCTC. Translating it yields CATQLSGANVLTL.

This chain connects TRBV5-1 to TRBJ2-5; possibly TRBD1 for D (7 bases). The V gene lost 5 bases and the J gene lost 4 bases, with 21 bases spanning the gap. This CDR3 region has 16 residues. Germline CDR1 reads SGHRS; CDR2 reads YFSETQ. The DNA for the CDR3 is TGCGCCAGCAGTTCAGGGTTGGAGGGGGCCGGAGAGACCCAGTACTTC. This codes for CASSSGLEGAGETQYF.

This clonotype was observed a few times. The chain is built from TRBV29-1 and TRBJ2-1, with 8 bases that match TRBD2. V lost 6 bases, J lost 0 bases, and 7 bases stayed unmatched. CDR3 size: 15 residues. Germline V gene lookup returns CDR1 SQVTM and CDR2 ANQGSEA. CDR3 sequence: CSVSGGPSSYNEQFF. For the CDR3, the DNA is TGCAGCGTGAGCGGGGGCCCGAGCTCCTACAATGAGCAGTTCTTC.

The chain has TRBV20-1 and TRBJ1-2; D remains ambiguous. The V end lost 1 base, the J end lost 0 bases, and 12 bases lay between the germline ends. Germline CDR1 reads DFQATT; CDR2 reads SNEGSKA (reference sequence). This CDR3 is 15 amino acids long. The CDR3 loop is CSARVRDLTNYGYTF. As DNA, the CDR3 is TGCAGTGCTAGAGTTCGTGATTTAACTAACTATGGCTACACCTTC.

This clonotype was detected ten times or more. In DNA form, the CDR3 reads TGTGCCAGCTCACCCCGTCGTCGTGAGACCCAGTACTTC. Protein: CASSPRRRETQYF. V usage is TRBV18 and J usage is TRBJ2-5, with D uncertain. The CDR3 is made up of 13 amino acids. V was clipped by 3 bases and J by 5 bases, with 10 bases between them. Per the germline V gene, CDR1 is KGHSH and CDR2 is LQKENI. Full variable domain (rest looked up from reference TRBV18 and TRBJ2-5): NAGVMQNPRHLVRRRGQEARLRCSPMKGHSHVYWYRQLPEEGLKFMVYLQKENIIDESGMPKERFSAEFPKEGPSILRIQQVVRGDSAAYFCASSPRRRETQYFGPGTRLLVL.

This clonotype was counted at least ten times. The rearrangement links TRBV7-2 to TRBJ2-7; no clear D gene. The CDR3 runs 12 residues. Germline lookup yields CDR1 SGHTA and CDR2 FQGNSA. V lost 5 bases, J lost 4 bases, and 9 bases lay in between. CDR3 in DNA: TGTGCCAGCAGCCTCGACGCATACGAGCAGTACGTC. Encoded protein: CASSLDAYEQYV.

The chain links TRBV20-1 to TRBJ1-2; D not certain. The CDR3 is made up of 9 amino acids. Germline assignment: CDR1 DFQATT and CDR2 SNEGSKA (reference sequence). V was trimmed by 7 bases and J by 6 bases, leaving 6 bases between them. DNA for the CDR3: TGCAGTGAACGGGATGGCTACACCTTC. It codes for CSERDGYTF.

In its sample, this clonotype was seen a few times. CDR3 sequence (DNA): TGTGCCAGCTCCGTGGACGGTTCCTATGGCTACACCTTC. Encoded protein: CASSVDGSYGYTF. The V call is TRBV18, the J call TRBJ1-2; no clear D. Trimming pared 6 bases from V and 4 bases from J, leaving 12 bases between. The germline CDR1 and CDR2 sequences are KGHSH and LQKENI. The CDR3 extends over 13 amino acids.

In this sample, this clonotype turned up a few times. V usage is TRBV2 and J usage is TRBJ1-2; tentative D call: TRBD1 (5 bases). The germline V and J ends were trimmed by 7 bases and 9 bases, with 18 bases remaining between them. From germline, CDR1 is SNHLY and CDR2 FYNNEI. The CDR3 sequence is 13 residues long. The CDR3 sequence is CASNRDPRVSYTF. CDR3 coding DNA: TGTGCCAGCAACCGGGACCCCCGGGTGAGCTACACCTTC.

This clonotype was seen only a few times. The chain couples TRBV4-1 to TRBJ2-1, with D possibly TRBD2 on 7 matching bases. CDR3 size: 16 residues. Trimming shortened V by 3 bases and J by 6 bases, and 18 bases separated the two germline ends. CDR1 MGHRA and CDR2 YSYEKL come from the germline V gene. CDR3 sequence reads: CASSQGGATAPNEQFF. CDR3 bases: TGCGCCAGCAGCCAGGGGGGGGCGACCGCCCCCAATGAGCAGTTCTTC.

The sample holds many counts of this clonotype. V usage is TRBV5-5 and J usage is TRBJ2-1; D call uncertain. Trimming pared 0 bases from V and 4 bases from J, leaving 8 bases between. The CDR3 covers 14 residues. Germline V gene lookup returns CDR1 SGHKS and CDR2 YYEKEE (reference sequence). CDR3: CASSLGLVYNEQFF. CDR3 DNA: TGTGCCAGCAGCTTGGGACTCGTATACAATGAGCAGTTCTTC.

This clonotype was counted a few times. V and J are TRBV7-9 and TRBJ2-2; D gene ambiguous. Germline V gene data show CDR1 as SEHNR and CDR2 as FQNEAQ (reference sequence). V was pared by 1 base and J by 1 base, with 4 bases between. The CDR3 contains 14 residues. The DNA of the CDR3 is TGTGCCAGCAGCTTAGAGCTGAACACCGGGGAGCTGTTTTTT. This gives the protein CASSLELNTGELFF.

V gene TRBV7-9 combines with J gene TRBJ1-2, with a tentative D call TRBD1 (5 bases). CDR1 SEHNR and CDR2 FQNEAQ come from the germline V gene (reference sequence). This CDR3 is built from 13 residues. Trimming pared 0 bases from V and 8 bases from J, leaving 10 bases between. The DNA for the CDR3 is TGTGCCAGCAGCTTAGCCAGGGTGGACGGCTACACCTTC. Amino acids: CASSLARVDGYTF. Full variable domain (missing parts from reference TRBV7-9 and TRBJ1-2): DTGVSQNPRHKITKRGQNVTFRCDPISEHNRLYWYRQTLGQGPEFLTYFQNEAQLEKSRLLSDRFSAERPKGSFSTLEIQRTEQGDSAMYLCASSLARVDGYTFGSGTRLTVV.

Only a few counts were recorded for this clonotype. In DNA, the CDR3 is TGCAGTGCGTCTACAGGGGGCGACTATGGCTACACCTTC. Protein sequence: CSASTGGDYGYTF. The V gene is TRBV20-1, the J gene TRBJ1-2; 9 bases agree with TRBD1. CDR1 is DFQATT, CDR2 SNEGSKA, per germline (reference sequence). The V segment lost 6 bases and the J segment 3 bases; nucleotides outside the gene matches: 5. CDR3 length: 13 amino acids.

The genes are TRBV6-2 or TRBV6-3 and TRBJ2-1; D unresolved. Germline CDR1 and CDR2: MNHEY and SVGEGT. The CDR3 extends over 15 amino acids. Trimming took off 7 bases at V and 5 bases at J, with 18 bases between the two ends. The chain's CDR3 is CASTQRVASHNEQFF. DNA for the CDR3: TGTGCCAGCACCCAAAGGGTTGCCAGTCACAATGAGCAGTTCTTC.